This record concerns one T cell receptor beta chain sequence. The clone's antigen remains unknown. No per-base quality is available; no much larger clone lies one base away. The cohort consisted of more than 650 healthy bone marrow donors. At the time of sampling, all cohort members were nominally healthy, though unrecorded immune exposures were likely present. The donor tested CMV seronegative, placing the donor among the 350 to 400 seronegative members of the cohort. A peripheral blood sample was provided by each donor, and peripheral blood mononuclear cells were used for TCR beta sequencing. Genomic DNA extraction from the blood cell samples was performed with the Qiagen DNeasy Blood Extraction Kit. These data belong to a study of cytomegalovirus exposure and HLA in healthy donors (dated by TCRdb to about 2017). Some background on the complete study: An earlier analysis of approximately 600 of the donors reported approximately 290 Gb of sequence data and some 100 million unique TCR beta sequences from 190 million or so T cells. Approximately 300 gigabases of sequencing data and around 88 million unique TCR sequences made up an early release that covered approximately 620 HLA-typed donors. Among the roughly 390 genotyped donors, under 90% belonged to the genetic ancestry cluster associated with self-reported Caucasian donors. The study was designed to test whether signatures of past pathogen exposure could be identified by cataloging public T cell receptors. The study profiled the T cell repertoires of about 640 subjects by immunosequencing and related them to cytomegalovirus serostatus. A separate validation cohort of over a hundred different subjects was used in addition to the approximately 610-subject first cohort. To predict cytomegalovirus infection status, the study combined high-throughput TCR immunosequencing, statistical association of individual TCRs with disease status, and machine learning. In a later analysis, previously published TCR beta repertoires from roughly 710 donors were re-analyzed and high-resolution HLA genotyping was added so that TCR occurrence patterns could be studied. In the later analysis, no new phenotypic data were used to find candidate immune exposures; instead, reliance was placed on TCR beta sequences and their occurrence across donors. To decide whether each TCR beta V gene segment behaved as functional or pseudogenic, an earlier analysis of approximately 590 of the donors relied on high-throughput TCR beta sequencing. Alongside the repertoire data, information on donor age, sex, ethnicity and CMV serostatus was compiled. A later genetic analysis took genome-wide SNP genotypes for about three fifths of the 666 donors and used that subset as a discovery cohort. All discovery cohort repertoires had been generated on a single sequencing platform. HLA typing included class I and class II loci at four-digit resolution. The number of typed donors differed by locus: about 620-640 for A, B, C, DRB1 and DQB1; approximately 520 for DQA1; 600 to 610 for DPA1; and around 490 for DPB1. Roughly 5 DR-DQ haplotypes were handled as single units for association and clustering because linkage in the cohort was strong. Among about 360 genotyped donors of the cohort, an average of approximately 250,000 unique TCR beta nucleotide sequences were sequenced per donor, about a sixth of them non-productive.

The paper as a whole reports these results and caveats: In a later analysis, HLA-associated TCR beta chains were found to be more clonally expanded and to have lower generation probabilities than equally common non-associated chains. The classifier was reported to diagnose cytomegalovirus status with high specificity and sensitivity in both the original cohort and the validation cohort. Sequencing depth was assumed to be roughly uniform across donors in the presence/absence analyses, though that assumption may not hold. Correlated functional status among segregating V segments might be attributable to linkage disequilibrium, but an unknown experimental factor could not be ruled out. V-gene and J-gene trimming of TCR beta chains was associated with a missense DCLRE1C variant in a later genetic analysis, and the association was replicated in an independent cohort. According to a later analysis, TCR association rates differed among HLA loci, with DRB1 alleles showing the most associated TCRs and HLA-C alleles showing the fewest. Some IMGT-functional V segments, including TRBV6-2 and TRBV6-3, could not be told apart with the 87-base-pair reads, so those segments were excluded. The cohort was sequenced for TCR beta chains only, and without alpha or paired-chain data the features that could be detected were limited. Most TCR sequences were seen in very few donors, while some public TCRs were found in many individuals. Most CMV-associated TCR beta chains appeared to be HLA-restricted in a later analysis, and the HLA associations seemed to be driven largely by CMV exposure. Because HLA typing was missing for some donors at each locus, association tests included only the typed subset. CMV serostatus was the only immune exposure information available for the cohort. In a later analysis, several top co-occurrence clusters were reported to appear linked to parvovirus B19, influenza, CMV and Epstein-Barr virus. A further reported finding was that TCR beta sequences accurately predicted the HLA-A and HLA-B alleles for most subjects in the first cohort. The study gave a list of under 200 TCR beta chains associated with cytomegalovirus. An earlier analysis of approximately 590 of the donors showed that most TCR beta V segments appeared in productive rearrangements either about 87% or about 30% of the time, which broadly matched IMGT annotations. Specific HLA alleles were associated with around 18,000 TCR beta sequences at a false discovery rate of 0.05 in a later analysis. When HLA alleles, especially DR and DQ, strongly co-occurred, attributing TCR associations to individual alleles was difficult. A cluster of highly shared sequence variants was judged likely to represent a technical artifact of the sequencing pipeline. The earlier analysis of nearly 600 of the donors excluded 15 to 20 rarely observed V segments, including chromosome 9 orphons, because counts were too low. Compared with the 666-donor mean, donors in an Asian-associated ancestry cluster had fewer N-insertions in productive TCRs, according to a later genetic analysis. According to the authors, the approach could potentially be generalized to other disease states and immunological phenotypes. A few of the identified cytomegalovirus-associated TCR beta chains were confirmed in vitro to be specific for cytomegalovirus antigens.

The method was the immunoSEQ multiplex PCR assay. For the multiplex PCR, a mixture combining 60 forward primers for TCR Vbeta segments and 13 reverse primers for TCR Jbeta segments was used. The CDR3 region of rearranged TCR beta genes was amplified from genomic DNA by a multiplex PCR assay. The amplified TCR beta libraries were sequenced on the Illumina HiSeq System as 87-base-pair reads. The authors processed their data as follows. A later analysis tallied 75 million to 95 million unique TCR beta chains across the roughly 610 repertoires, and some 12 million of those chains were shared by two or more donors. Raw reads were error-corrected and collapsed into unique sequences with a nearest-neighbor algorithm that merged closely related sequences to remove PCR and sequencing errors. To assign V, D and J gene segments, CDR3 sequences were aligned to IMGT reference sequences. For a sequence to be retained, at least a six-nucleotide match to both a V gene segment and a J gene segment was required. A rearrangement was called productive if the CDR3 had no stop codons and remained in frame with V and J, and every other rearrangement was called non-productive. CDR3 was defined by IMGT convention, running from the second conserved V-encoded cysteine to the conserved J-encoded phenylalanine. Sequences without an unambiguous match to a single V gene segment were excluded from the earlier analysis of 450 to 650 of the donors. In an earlier analysis of roughly 500 of the donors, V segments were called functional above 56.7% productive rearrangements and were called segregating when the between-donor standard deviation exceeded 5%. To diagnose cytomegalovirus status from the catalog of TCR beta chain sequences, a statistical classification framework was built. A later analysis assigned V and J genes by comparing TCR nucleotide sequences with IMGT/GENE-DB human TR gene sequences. Using the TCRdist pipeline, a later analysis assigned CDR3 sequences along with most-parsimonious VDJ recombination scenarios. In a later analysis, each TCR beta chain was defined by its CDR3 amino acid sequence together with its V-gene family, and reads lacking a unique V-gene family were excluded. A later analysis removed nearly 600 highly shared, low-generation-probability nucleotide sequences to deal with suspected cross-contamination and a sequencing artifact. A later analysis calculated a clonal expansion index for each public chain from normalized within-repertoire ranks of inferred template counts. Generation probabilities in a later analysis came from a VDJ recombination model fitted to out-of-frame rearrangements, and those results were checked against IGoR. Hypergeometric tests were used in a later analysis to score TCR-TCR, TCR-HLA and TCR-CMV co-occurrence, with a repertoire-size bias correction applied to the TCR pairs. In a later analysis, false discovery rates were estimated by permuting HLA or CMV assignments 20 times. In a later analysis, co-occurring TCRs were grouped using DBSCAN, and TCRdist sequence similarity was added for clustering within HLA-allele-positive subsets. Repertoires with fewer than 30,000 or more than 120,000 public chains were left out of co-occurrence clustering, as were four to six repertoires with anomalous nucleotide sharing. TCRdb holds this immuneACCESS table with in-frame rearrangements only. Some clones are missing; in checked studies, unresolved V genes explain under half, and the rest has no known cause. V, J and clone size derive from that table, while D and trimming were established from the DNA sequence. A total of 100,000 to 150,000 clones appear in this sample, 75% to 80% of them only once. The ten largest clones take up roughly 5.9% of the sample.

The germline V gene (reference sequence) yields WNHNN for CDR1 and SYGVQD for CDR2. The CDR3, cysteine through phenylalanine, is 14 amino acids long. Left in the record is the CDR3 DNA by itself, 42 bases read in frame from the first base. Germline trimming amounts to 7 bases on V and 9 bases on J, with 9 as the count of junction bases outside the gene matches. The clonotype was recovered from a woman aged 40 to 55 in good health and CMV-seronegative. Sequenced material: PBMCs. This sequence uses TRBV10-1 and TRBJ2-1; TRBD2 agrees with 10 junctional bases. The CDR3 region reads CASMKSSGSLEQFF. Here is the DNA: TGCGCCAGCATGAAATCTAGCGGGAGTCTTGAGCAGTTCTTC.